Each of the 27 T cell receptor beta chains below was sequenced from the same sample in a study of early T cells in non-severe SARS-CoV-2 infection. TCRdb analysed the 5' RACE reads with MiXCR anew, one entry per CDR3 protein. This sample has roughly 25,000 distinct CDR3 sequences; under 5% occur once, and the top ten carry more than 5.5%. Sequenced sample: whole blood. These receptors were collected from an adult who was a healthcare worker with PCR-confirmed SARS-CoV-2 infection or an uninfected control (not recorded which).

This clonotype was observed at least ten times. The chain is built from TRBV5-1 and TRBJ1-6; weak D call: TRBD1 (6 bases). V was clipped by 6 bases and J by 7 bases, with 17 bases between them. The CDR3 loop spans 15 amino acids. Germline loops: CDR1 SGHRS, CDR2 YFSETQ. CDR3 sequence: CASTYSDRNNSPLHF. In DNA, the CDR3 is TGCGCCAGCACCTACTCGGACAGAAACAATTCACCCCTCCACTTT.

The table lists this clonotype with many counts. The chain carries TRBV5-1 and TRBJ2-7; 7 bases are shared with TRBD2. This CDR3 comprises 15 residues. The junction had 9 bases not matched to a gene; V was cut back by 2 bases and J by 4 bases. The germline CDR1 and CDR2 sequences are SGHRS and YFSETQ. This CDR3 reads CASSFLAGEYYEQYF. The CDR3 DNA sequence: TGCGCCAGCAGCTTTCTCGCGGGAGAGTATTACGAGCAGTACTTC.

The rearrangement joins TRBV6-6 to TRBJ1-1; no firm D call. V gave up 8 bases and J gave up 2 bases, with 15 bases separating them. The CDR3 runs 14 residues. Germline V lookup: CDR1 MNHNY, CDR2 SVGAGI (reference sequence). The CDR3 here is CASFVKPDNTEAFF. The DNA of the CDR3 is TGTGCCAGCTTCGTTAAACCCGATAACACTGAAGCTTTCTTT.

The sample holds many counts of this clonotype. The chain joins TRBV6-6 to TRBJ1-1; perhaps TRBD1 as D (5 bases). This CDR3 contains 15 residues. The V gene's germline CDR1 is MNHNY and CDR2 SVGAGI (reference sequence). V was cut by 7 bases and J by 2 bases, with 17 bases left in between. CDR3 region: CASTRAAGTNTEAFF. CDR3 bases: TGTGCCAGCACCAGGGCAGCGGGAACTAACACTGAAGCTTTCTTT.

There are a few counts of this clonotype. The chain employs TRBV20-1 and TRBJ2-3; perhaps TRBD2 as D (6 bases). CDR1 and CDR2 from the germline V gene are DFQATT and SNEGSKA (reference sequence). V was trimmed by 6 bases and J by 2 bases, leaving 18 bases between them. The CDR3 length is 15 residues. The CDR3 DNA is TGCAGTGCGATTCCGCCGCGGGATAACACAGATACGCAGTATTTT. Protein: CSAIPPRDNTDTQYF.

This clonotype showed up many times. The CDR3 here is CASSGLLAGYLGAYNEQFF. The CDR3 coding sequence is TGTGCCAGCAGTGGTTTATTAGCGGGGTACCTGGGGGCTTACAATGAGCAGTTCTTC. This sequence joins TRBV6-1 and TRBJ2-1; 8 bases map to TRBD2. The germline CDR1 and CDR2 sequences are MNHNS and SASEGT. Trimming removed 4 bases from V and 4 bases from J; junction bases left unmatched: 18. The CDR3 consists of 19 residues.

This clonotype was detected many times. The chain employs TRBV5-4 and TRBJ2-7; D might be TRBD1 (7 bases). V was clipped by 4 bases and J by 2 bases, with 16 bases between them. The CDR3 has 15 residues. Per the germline V gene, CDR1 is SGHNT and CDR2 is YYREEE (reference sequence). The CDR3 loop reads CASSEGRGAPYEQYF. In DNA, the CDR3 is TGTGCCAGCAGCGAAGGCAGGGGGGCCCCCTACGAGCAGTACTTC. The full variable domain, completed using reference TRBV5-4 and TRBJ2-7, is ETGVTQSPTHLIKTRGQQVTLRCSSQSGHNTVSWYQQALGQGPQFIFQYYREEENGRGNFPPRFSGLQFPNYSSELNVNALELDDSALYLCASSEGRGAPYEQYFGPGTRLTVT.

The sample holds many counts of this clonotype. This chain connects TRBV27 to TRBJ2-3; D is perhaps TRBD2 (6 bases). The V gene's germline CDR1 is MNHEY and CDR2 SMNVEV (reference sequence). The CDR3 is 15 amino acids. V was trimmed by 2 bases and J by 3 bases, leaving 12 bases between them. CDR3 bases: TGTGCCAGCAGTTTAGGGCAGGGAGGAACAGATACGCAGTATTTT. Its protein is CASSLGQGGTDTQYF.

This clonotype was seen repeatedly, ten times or more. This CDR3 is CASSLGTGGYNEQFF. The CDR3 DNA follows: TGTGCCAGCAGCTTAGGGACAGGAGGTTACAATGAGCAGTTCTTC. The chain joins TRBV5-4 to TRBJ2-1; 8 bases are shared with TRBD1. This CDR3 has 15 residues. Germline V CDR1 and CDR2: SGHNT, YYREEE (reference sequence). The V segment lost 2 bases and the J segment 4 bases; nucleotides outside the gene matches: 5.

In this sample, this clonotype turned up many times. The chain links TRBV5-1 to TRBJ1-1, with TRBD1 as a possible D gene (5 bases). The V end lost 3 bases, the J end lost 0 bases, and 12 bases lay between the germline ends. The CDR3 extends over 15 amino acids. The germline V gene has CDR1 SGHRS and CDR2 YFSETQ. The DNA for the CDR3 is TGCGCCAGCAGCTCCACGGGGCAAATGAACACTGAAGCTTTCTTT. This gives the protein CASSSTGQMNTEAFF.

At least ten counts were recorded for this clonotype. This chain links TRBV5-4 with TRBJ2-1, with 7 positions matching TRBD2. This CDR3 has 14 residues. Germline-derived CDR1 and CDR2 are SGHNT and YYREEE (reference sequence). V lost 2 bases and J lost 3; bases outside the gene matches: 2. Here the CDR3 DNA reads TGTGCCAGCAGCTTAGCGGGGCTCTACAATGAGCAGTTCTTC. Translation: CASSLAGLYNEQFF.

This clonotype was recorded at least ten times. CDR3 loop: CSARGQGARGSGRAMRKETQYF. The CDR3 nucleotides read TGCAGTGCTAGAGGACAGGGGGCGCGCGGTAGCGGGAGGGCCATGAGAAAAGAGACCCAGTACTTC. The chain links TRBV20-1 to TRBJ2-5; TRBD2 is a possible D gene (11 bases). V lost 1 base, J lost 3 bases, and 36 bases lay in between. CDR3 length equals 22 residues. CDR1 is DFQATT, CDR2 SNEGSKA, per germline (reference sequence).

This clonotype was seen ten or more times. The chain uses TRBV12-3 or TRBV12-4 and TRBJ2-3; 10 bases fit TRBD2. Losses at the gene ends were 4 bases for V and 0 bases for J; bases not matched to a gene: 4. The CDR3 runs 16 residues. CDR3 in amino acids: CASSYRTSGSTDTQYF. The CDR3 bases are TGTGCCAGCAGTTACCGGACTAGCGGTAGCACAGATACGCAGTATTTT.

This clonotype occurred many times. This chain connects TRBV5-6 to TRBJ2-1; D is ambiguous. This CDR3 contains 13 residues. Between the trimmed V and J ends, which lost 0 bases and 3 bases, there was a span of 4 bases. Germline CDR1 is SGHDT and CDR2 is YYEEEE. CDR3 nucleotide sequence: TGTGCCAGCAGCTTGGACTACTACAATGAGCAGTTCTTC. Amino acid sequence: CASSLDYYNEQFF.

By sample fraction, this clonotype is medium-sized (0.01 to 0.1%). The chain joins TRBV7-8 to TRBJ1-1; maybe TRBD1 (5 bases). The CDR3 consists of 14 residues. Trimming pared 1 base from V and 8 bases from J, leaving 14 bases between. The V gene's germline CDR1 is SGHVS and CDR2 FQNEAQ. The CDR3 region is CASSLVRKTEEAFF. DNA for the CDR3: TGTGCCAGCAGCTTAGTTCGTAAGACAGAGGAAGCTTTCTTT. The full variable domain, rest sourced from reference TRBV7-8 and TRBJ1-1, is GAGVSQSPRYKVAKRGQDVALRCDPISGHVSLFWYQQALGQGPEFLTYFQNEAQLDKSGLPSDRFFAERPEGSVSTLKIQRTQQEDSAVYLCASSLVRKTEEAFFGQGTRLTVV.

This clonotype was seen ten or more times. The chain is built from TRBV7-2 and TRBJ1-5; maybe TRBD1 (5 bases). From germline, CDR1 is SGHTA and CDR2 FQGNSA. V lost 2 bases to trimming and J lost 4 bases, with 12 bases between them. This CDR3 spans 15 amino acids. The CDR3 protein is CASSLLGVENQPQHF. CDR3 nucleotides: TGTGCCAGCAGCTTATTAGGGGTAGAGAATCAGCCCCAGCATTTT.

This clonotype was detected only a few times. The J gene is TRBJ2-3, the V gene TRBV2; TRBD2 aligns across 8 bases. Germline assignment: CDR1 SNHLY and CDR2 FYNNEI. There are 17 residues in the CDR3. The J segment lost 5 bases and the V segment lost 1 base, leaving 11 bases of the junction unmatched. The CDR3 sequence is CASSEGVTAGDEDTQYF. The CDR3 nucleotides read TGTGCCAGCAGTGAAGGTGTCACAGCGGGAGATGAAGATACGCAGTATTTT.

J is TRBJ2-3 and V is TRBV4-2; the D gene is possibly TRBD2 (6 bases). This CDR3 comprises 16 residues. Germline CDR1 LGHNA, CDR2 YNFKEQ. V lost 0 bases to trimming and J lost 3 bases, with 13 bases between them. CDR3 loop: CASSQEPSGQTDTQYF. The DNA for the CDR3 is TGTGCCAGCAGCCAAGAGCCCAGCGGGCAGACAGATACGCAGTATTTT.

This clonotype has at least ten counts. V and J are TRBV24-1 and TRBJ2-1; 7 bases match TRBD2. This CDR3 comprises 11 residues. The germline V gene has CDR1 KGHDR and CDR2 SFDVKD. The V segment lost 9 bases and the J segment 6 bases; nucleotides outside the gene matches: 1. CDR3 sequence (DNA): TGTGCCACCCCGGGAGGCAATGAGCAGTTCTTC. Its protein product is CATPGGNEQFF.

There are many counts of this clonotype. The rearrangement links TRBV5-1 to TRBJ1-2; 7 nucleotides agree with TRBD1. The CDR3 sequence is 15 residues long. V trimming: 2 bases; J trimming: 0 bases; junction bases outside the gene matches: 4. Germline CDR1 SGHRS, CDR2 YFSETQ. The chain's CDR3 is CASSLQGPANYGYTF. Here the CDR3 DNA reads TGCGCCAGCAGCTTACAGGGGCCGGCTAACTATGGCTACACCTTC.

Many counts were recorded for this clonotype. The genes are TRBV18 and TRBJ1-1; 12 bases fit TRBD1. This CDR3 has 18 amino acids. Germline V gene sequence: CDR1 KGHSH, CDR2 LQKENI. V shed 3 bases, J shed 3 bases, and the junction held 11 bases outside the gene matches. CDR3 amino acids: CASSPTPGQGAWDTEAFF. CDR3 DNA: TGTGCCAGCTCACCCACACCGGGACAGGGGGCATGGGACACTGAAGCTTTCTTT.

At least ten counts were recorded for this clonotype. The chain joins TRBV7-9 to TRBJ1-5; D remains unclear. The CDR3 runs 14 residues. V lost 3 bases to trimming and J lost 5 bases, with 11 bases between them. Germline CDR1 reads SEHNR; CDR2 reads FQNEAQ (reference sequence). The CDR3 nucleotides read TGTGCCAGCAGCTTTGGACCGCTAGATCAGCCCCAGCATTTT. It encodes CASSFGPLDQPQHF.

This clonotype was seen ten or more times. As DNA, the CDR3 is TGTGCCAGCACCAACCGTGGCGGGACTCAAAATGAGCAGTTCTTC. Its translation is CASTNRGGTQNEQFF. The chain employs TRBV6-6 and TRBJ2-1, with a possible D match to TRBD2 (6 bases). CDR1 and CDR2 (germline): MNHNY, SVGAGI (reference sequence). This CDR3 has 15 amino acids. Trimming pared 7 bases from V and 7 bases from J, leaving 20 bases between.

There are many counts of this clonotype. V usage is TRBV5-1 and J usage is TRBJ2-7; 12 positions agree with TRBD1. The CDR3 length is 14 residues. V lost 6 bases to trimming and J lost 4 bases; unmatched junction nucleotides: 5. Looked up from germline, CDR1 is SGHRS and CDR2 is YFSETQ. The CDR3 region has the DNA TGCGCCAGCACCGCGGGACAGGGGGCTTACGAGCAGTACTTC. Its translation is CASTAGQGAYEQYF. Combining the CDR3 with reference TRBV5-1 and TRBJ2-7 gives the whole variable domain KAGVTQTPRYLIKTRGQQVTLSCSPISGHRSVSWYQQTPGQGLQFLFEYFSETQRNKGNFPGRFSGRQFSNSRSEMNVSTLELGDSALYLCASTAGQGAYEQYFGPGTRLTVT.

This clonotype was seen ten or more times. V gene TRBV12-3 or TRBV12-4 combines with J gene TRBJ2-7; D is possibly TRBD1 or TRBD2 (5 bases each). V gave up 1 base and J gave up 7 bases, with 14 bases separating them. CDR3 length: 14 residues. CDR3 sequence: CASSLGAGTGEQYF. CDR3 in DNA: TGTGCCAGCAGTTTAGGGGCAGGGACGGGTGAGCAGTACTTC.

This clonotype was counted only a few times. This rearrangement joins TRBV19 to TRBJ2-7, with D perhaps assigned TRBD1 or TRBD2 (5 bases each). The CDR3 is 15 residues long. CDR1 and CDR2 (germline): LNHDA, SQIVND (reference sequence). The V end was cut by 1 base, the J end by 1 base, with 11 bases between. The CDR3 DNA follows: TGTGCCAGTAGTATAGCGGACACGGGATCCTACGAGCAGTACTTC. Protein: CASSIADTGSYEQYF.

The rearrangement links TRBV2 to TRBJ2-3, with 7 bases fitting TRBD2. The CDR3 totals 16 residues. From germline, CDR1 is SNHLY and CDR2 FYNNEI. V lost 8 bases, J lost 2 bases, and 13 bases stayed unmatched. CDR3 sequence (DNA): TGTGCCAGCTCGGCGGGAGCCCCTCTAAACACAGATACGCAGTATTTT. Its protein is CASSAGAPLNTDTQYF.